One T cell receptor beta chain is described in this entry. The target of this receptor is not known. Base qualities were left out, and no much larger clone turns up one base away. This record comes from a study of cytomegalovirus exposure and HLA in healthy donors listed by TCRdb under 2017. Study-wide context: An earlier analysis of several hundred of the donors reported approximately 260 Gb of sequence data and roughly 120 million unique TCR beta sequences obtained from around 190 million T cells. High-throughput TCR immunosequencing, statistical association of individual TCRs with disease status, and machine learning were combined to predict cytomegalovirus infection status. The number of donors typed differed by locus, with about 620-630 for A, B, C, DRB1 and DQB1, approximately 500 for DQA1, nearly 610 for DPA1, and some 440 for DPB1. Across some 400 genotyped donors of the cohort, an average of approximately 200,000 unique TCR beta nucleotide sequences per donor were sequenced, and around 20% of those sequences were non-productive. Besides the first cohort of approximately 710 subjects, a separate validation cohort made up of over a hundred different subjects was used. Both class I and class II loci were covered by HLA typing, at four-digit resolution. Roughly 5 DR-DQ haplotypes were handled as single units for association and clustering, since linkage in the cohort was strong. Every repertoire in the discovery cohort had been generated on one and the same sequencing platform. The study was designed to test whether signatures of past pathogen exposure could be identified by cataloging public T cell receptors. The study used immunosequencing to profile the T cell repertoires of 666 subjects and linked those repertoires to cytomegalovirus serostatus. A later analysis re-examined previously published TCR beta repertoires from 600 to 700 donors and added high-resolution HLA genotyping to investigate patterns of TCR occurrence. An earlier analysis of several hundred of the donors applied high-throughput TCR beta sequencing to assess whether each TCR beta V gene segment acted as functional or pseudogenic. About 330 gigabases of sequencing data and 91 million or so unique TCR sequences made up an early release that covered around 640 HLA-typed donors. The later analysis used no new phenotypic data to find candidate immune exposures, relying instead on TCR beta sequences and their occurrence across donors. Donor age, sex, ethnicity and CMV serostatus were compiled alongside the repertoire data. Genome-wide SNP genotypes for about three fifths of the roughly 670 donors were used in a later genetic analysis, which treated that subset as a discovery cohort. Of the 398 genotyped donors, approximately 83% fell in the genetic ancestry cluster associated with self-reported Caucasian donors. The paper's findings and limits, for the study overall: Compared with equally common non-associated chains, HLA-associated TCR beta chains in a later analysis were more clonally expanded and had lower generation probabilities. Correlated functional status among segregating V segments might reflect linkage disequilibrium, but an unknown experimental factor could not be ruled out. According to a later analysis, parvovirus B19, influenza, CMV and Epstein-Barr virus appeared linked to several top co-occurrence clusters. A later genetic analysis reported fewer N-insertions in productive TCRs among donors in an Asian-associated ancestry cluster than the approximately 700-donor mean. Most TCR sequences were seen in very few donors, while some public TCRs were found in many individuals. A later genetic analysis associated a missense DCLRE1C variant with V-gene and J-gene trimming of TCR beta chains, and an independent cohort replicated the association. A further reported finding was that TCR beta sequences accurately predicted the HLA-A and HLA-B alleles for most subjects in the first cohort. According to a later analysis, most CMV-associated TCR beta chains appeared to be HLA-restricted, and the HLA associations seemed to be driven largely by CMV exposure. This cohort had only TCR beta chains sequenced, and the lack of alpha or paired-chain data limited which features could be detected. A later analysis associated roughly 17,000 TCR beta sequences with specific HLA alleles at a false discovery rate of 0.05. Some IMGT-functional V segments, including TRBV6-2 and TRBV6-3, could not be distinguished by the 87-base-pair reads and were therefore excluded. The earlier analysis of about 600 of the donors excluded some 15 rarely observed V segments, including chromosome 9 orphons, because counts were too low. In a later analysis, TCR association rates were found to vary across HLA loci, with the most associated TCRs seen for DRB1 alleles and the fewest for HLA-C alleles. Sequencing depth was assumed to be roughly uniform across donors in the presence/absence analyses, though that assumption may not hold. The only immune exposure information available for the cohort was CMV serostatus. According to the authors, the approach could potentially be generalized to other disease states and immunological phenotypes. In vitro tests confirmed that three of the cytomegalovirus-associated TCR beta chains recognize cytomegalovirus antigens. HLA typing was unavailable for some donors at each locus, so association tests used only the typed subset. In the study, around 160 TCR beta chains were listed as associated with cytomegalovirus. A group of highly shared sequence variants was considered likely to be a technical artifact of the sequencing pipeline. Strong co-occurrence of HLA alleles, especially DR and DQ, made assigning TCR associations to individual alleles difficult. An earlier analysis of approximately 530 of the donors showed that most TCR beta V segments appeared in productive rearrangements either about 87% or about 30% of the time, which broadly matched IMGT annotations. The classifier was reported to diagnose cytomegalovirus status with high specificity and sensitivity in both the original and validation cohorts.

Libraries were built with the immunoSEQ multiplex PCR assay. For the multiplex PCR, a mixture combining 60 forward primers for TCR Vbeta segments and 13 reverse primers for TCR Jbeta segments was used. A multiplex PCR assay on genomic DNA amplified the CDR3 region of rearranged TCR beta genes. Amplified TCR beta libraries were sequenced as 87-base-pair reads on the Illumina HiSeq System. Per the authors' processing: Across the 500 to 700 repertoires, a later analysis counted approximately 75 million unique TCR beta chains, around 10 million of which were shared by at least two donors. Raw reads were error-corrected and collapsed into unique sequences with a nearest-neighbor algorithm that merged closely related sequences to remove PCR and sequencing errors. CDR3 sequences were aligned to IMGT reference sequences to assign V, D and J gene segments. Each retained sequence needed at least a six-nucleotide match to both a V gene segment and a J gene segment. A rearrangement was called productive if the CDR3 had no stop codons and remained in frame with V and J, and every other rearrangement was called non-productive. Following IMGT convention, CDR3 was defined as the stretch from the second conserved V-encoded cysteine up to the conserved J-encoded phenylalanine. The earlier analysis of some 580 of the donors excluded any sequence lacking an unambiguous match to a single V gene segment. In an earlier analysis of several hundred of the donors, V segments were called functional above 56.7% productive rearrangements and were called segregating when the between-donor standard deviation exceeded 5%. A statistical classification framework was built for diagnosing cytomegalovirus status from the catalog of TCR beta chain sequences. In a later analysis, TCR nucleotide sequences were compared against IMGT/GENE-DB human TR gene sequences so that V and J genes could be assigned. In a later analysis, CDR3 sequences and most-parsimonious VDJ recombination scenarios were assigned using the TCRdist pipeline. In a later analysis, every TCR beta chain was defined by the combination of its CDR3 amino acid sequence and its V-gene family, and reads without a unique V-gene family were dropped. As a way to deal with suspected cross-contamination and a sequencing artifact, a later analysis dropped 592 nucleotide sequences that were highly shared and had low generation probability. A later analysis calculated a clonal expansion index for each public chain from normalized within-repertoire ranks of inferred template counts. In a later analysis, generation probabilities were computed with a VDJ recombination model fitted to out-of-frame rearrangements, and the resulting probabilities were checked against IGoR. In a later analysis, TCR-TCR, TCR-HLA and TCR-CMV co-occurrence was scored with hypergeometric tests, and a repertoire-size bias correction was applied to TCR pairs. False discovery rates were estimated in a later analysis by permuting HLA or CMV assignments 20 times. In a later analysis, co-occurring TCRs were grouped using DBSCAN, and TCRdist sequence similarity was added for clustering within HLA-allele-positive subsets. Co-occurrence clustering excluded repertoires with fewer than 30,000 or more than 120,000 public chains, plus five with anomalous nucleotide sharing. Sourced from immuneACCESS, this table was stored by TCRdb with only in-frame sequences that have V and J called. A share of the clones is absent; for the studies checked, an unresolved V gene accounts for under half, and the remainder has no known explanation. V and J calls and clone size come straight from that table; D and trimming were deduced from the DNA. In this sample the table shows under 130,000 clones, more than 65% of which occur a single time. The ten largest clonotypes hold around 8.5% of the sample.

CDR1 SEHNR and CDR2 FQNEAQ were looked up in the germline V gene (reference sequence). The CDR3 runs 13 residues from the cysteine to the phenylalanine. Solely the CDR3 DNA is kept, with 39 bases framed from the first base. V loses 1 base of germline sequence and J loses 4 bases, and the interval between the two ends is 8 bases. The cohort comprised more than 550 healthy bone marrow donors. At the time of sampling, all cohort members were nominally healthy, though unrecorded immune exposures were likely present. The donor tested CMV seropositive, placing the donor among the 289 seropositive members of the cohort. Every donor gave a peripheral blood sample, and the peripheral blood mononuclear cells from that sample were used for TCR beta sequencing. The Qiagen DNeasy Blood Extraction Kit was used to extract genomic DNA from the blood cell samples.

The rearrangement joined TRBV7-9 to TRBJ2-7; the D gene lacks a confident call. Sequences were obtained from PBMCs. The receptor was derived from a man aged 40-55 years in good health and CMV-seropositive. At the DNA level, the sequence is TGTGCCAGCAGCTTAGGGTTCGGGTACGAGCAGTACTTC. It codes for CASSLGFGYEQYF.